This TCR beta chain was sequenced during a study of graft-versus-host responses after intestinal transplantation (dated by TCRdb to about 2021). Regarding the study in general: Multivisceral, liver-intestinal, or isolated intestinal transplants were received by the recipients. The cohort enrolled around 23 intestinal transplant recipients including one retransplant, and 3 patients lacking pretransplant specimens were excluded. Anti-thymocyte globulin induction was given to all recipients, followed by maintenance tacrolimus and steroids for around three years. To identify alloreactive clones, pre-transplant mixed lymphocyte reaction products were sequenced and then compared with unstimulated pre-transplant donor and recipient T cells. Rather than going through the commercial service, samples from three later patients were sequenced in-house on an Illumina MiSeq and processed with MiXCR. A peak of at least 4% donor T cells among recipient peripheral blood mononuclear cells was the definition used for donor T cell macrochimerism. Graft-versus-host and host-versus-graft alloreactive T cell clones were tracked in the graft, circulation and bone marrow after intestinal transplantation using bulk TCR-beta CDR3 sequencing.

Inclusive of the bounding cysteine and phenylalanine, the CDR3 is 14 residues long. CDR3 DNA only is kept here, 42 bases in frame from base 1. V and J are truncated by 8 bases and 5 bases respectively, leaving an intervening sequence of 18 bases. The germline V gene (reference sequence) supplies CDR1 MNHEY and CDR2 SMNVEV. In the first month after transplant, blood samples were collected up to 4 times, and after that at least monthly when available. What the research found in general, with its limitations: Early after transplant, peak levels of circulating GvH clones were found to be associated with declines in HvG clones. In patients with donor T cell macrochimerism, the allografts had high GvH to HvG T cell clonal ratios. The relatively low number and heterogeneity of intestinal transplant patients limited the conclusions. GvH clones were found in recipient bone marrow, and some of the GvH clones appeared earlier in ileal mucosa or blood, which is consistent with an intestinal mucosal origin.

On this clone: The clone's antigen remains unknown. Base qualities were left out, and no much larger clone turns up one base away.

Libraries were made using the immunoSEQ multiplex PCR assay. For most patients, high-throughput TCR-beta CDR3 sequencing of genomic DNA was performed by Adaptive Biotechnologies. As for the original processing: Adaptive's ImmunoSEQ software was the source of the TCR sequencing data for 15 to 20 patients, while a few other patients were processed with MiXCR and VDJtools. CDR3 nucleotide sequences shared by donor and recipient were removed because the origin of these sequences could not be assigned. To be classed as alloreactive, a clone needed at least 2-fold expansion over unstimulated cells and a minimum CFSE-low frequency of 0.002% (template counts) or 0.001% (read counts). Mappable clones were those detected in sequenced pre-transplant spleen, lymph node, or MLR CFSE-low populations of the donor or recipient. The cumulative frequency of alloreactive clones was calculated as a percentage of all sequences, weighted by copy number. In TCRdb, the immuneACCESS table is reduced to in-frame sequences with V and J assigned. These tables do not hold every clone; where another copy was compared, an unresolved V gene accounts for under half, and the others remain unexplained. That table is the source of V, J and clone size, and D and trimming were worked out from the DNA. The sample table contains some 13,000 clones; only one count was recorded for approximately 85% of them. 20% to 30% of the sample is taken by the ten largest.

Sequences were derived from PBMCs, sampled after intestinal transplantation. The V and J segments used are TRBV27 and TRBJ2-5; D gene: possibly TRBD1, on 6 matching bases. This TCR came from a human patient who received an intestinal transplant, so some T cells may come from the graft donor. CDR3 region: CASGTLFKRETQYF. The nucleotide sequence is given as TGTGCCAGCGGGACACTCTTCAAGAGGGAGACCCAGTACTTC.